This T cell receptor beta chain was recorded in a study of CXCR3-negative and CXCR3-positive naive CD8 T cells. Overall study findings and caveats: Diversity ran similarly high across both naive subsets but far lower in memory CD8+ cells. Higher TRB CDR3 hydrophobicity marked CXCR3-positive naive cells relative to CXCR3-negative naive cells. With respect to TRBV-TRBJ usage, naive CXCR3-negative and CXCR3-positive cells were similar; memory differed. It was found that naive subsets had comparable surface CD5, and TCR strength was inferred from TRB CDR3 properties.

Comments on this clonotype: Its specificity is not known.

This CDR3 has 13 residues. Germline V gene data show CDR1 as LNHDA and CDR2 as SQIVND (reference sequence). Each TRB cDNA library was prepared by 5' RACE (with UMI labels). TCRdb reprocessed the 5' RACE reads and keeps a single row for each CDR3 protein, giving no DNA. The sample totals tens of thousands of distinct CDR3 sequences. The rearrangement uses TRBV19 and TRBJ1-1; the TRBD1 assignment by TCRdb is unverifiable without DNA. This receptor was taken from a human donor in good health. Some clones in this sample may be carry-over from other donors' samples. The sample was naive CXCR3- CD8+ T cells from blood. Subset defined: CD45RO-CCR7+CD27+CD95- naive CD8+ T cells lacking CXCR3 (TNR3-). The CDR3 loop is CASIDPGNTEAFF.